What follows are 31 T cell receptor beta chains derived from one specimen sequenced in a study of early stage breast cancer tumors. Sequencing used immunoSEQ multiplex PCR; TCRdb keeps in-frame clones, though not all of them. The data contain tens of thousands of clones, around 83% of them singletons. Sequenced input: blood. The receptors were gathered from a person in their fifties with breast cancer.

In nucleotides, the CDR3 is TGTGCCACCAGCAGAGACTACAGGGGCGGCAATCAGCCCCAGCATTTT. Its protein is CATSRDYRGGNQPQHF. The rearrangement joins TRBV15 to TRBJ1-5, with 7 nucleotides matching TRBD1. CDR1 and CDR2 (germline): LNHNV, YYDKDF (reference sequence). The trim removed 0 bases at V and 2 bases at J, leaving 4 bases unmatched. There are 16 residues in the CDR3.

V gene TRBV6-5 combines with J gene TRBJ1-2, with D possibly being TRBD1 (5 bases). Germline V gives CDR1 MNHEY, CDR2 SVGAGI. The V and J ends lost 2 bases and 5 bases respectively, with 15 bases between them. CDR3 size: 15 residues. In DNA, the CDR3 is TGTGCCAGCAGTTACGGTCAGGGCCTAGGGTATGGCTACACCTTC. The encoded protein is CASSYGQGLGYGYTF.

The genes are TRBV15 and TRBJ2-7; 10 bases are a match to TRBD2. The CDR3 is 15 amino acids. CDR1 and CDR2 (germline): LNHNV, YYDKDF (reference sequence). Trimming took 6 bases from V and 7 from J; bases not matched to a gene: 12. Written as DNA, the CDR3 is TGTGCCACCAGTTTATCGCTAGCGGGAGCATATGAGCAGTACTTC. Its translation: CATSLSLAGAYEQYF.

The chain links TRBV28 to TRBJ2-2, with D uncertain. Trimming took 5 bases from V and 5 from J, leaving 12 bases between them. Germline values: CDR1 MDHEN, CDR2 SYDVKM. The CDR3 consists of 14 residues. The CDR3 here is CASSLPPTTGELFF. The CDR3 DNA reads TGTGCCAGCAGTCTCCCCCCCACGACCGGGGAGCTGTTTTTT. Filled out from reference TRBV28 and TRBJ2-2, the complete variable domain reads DVKVTQSSRYLVKRTGEKVFLECVQDMDHENMFWYRQDPGLGLRLIYFSYDVKMKEKGDIPEGYSVSREKKERFSLILESASTNQTSMYLCASSLPPTTGELFFGEGSRLTVL.

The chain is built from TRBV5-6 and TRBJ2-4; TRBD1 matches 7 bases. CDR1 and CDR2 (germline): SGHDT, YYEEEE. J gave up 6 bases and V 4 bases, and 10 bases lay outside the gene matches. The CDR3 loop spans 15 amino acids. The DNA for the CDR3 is TGTGCCAGCAGCACACAAACAGGGGCGGTAAACATTCAGTACTTC. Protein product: CASSTQTGAVNIQYF.

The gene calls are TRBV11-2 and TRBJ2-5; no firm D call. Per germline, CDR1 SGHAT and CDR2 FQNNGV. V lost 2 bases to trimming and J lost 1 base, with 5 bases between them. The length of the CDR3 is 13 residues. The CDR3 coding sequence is TGTGCCAGCAGCTTATACTTCCAAGAGACCCAGTACTTC. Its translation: CASSLYFQETQYF.

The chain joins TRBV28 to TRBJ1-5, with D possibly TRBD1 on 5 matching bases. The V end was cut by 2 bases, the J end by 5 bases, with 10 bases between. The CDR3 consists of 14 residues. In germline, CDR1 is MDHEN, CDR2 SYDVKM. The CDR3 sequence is CASSLGAGYQPQHF. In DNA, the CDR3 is TGTGCCAGCAGTTTAGGGGCCGGATATCAGCCCCAGCATTTT.

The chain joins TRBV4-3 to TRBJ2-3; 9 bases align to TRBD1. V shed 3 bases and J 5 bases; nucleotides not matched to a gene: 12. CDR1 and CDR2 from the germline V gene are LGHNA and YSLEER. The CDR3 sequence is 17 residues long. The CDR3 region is CASSHGGQGSFGDTQYF. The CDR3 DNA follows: TGCGCCAGCAGCCATGGGGGACAGGGTAGTTTTGGAGATACGCAGTATTTT.

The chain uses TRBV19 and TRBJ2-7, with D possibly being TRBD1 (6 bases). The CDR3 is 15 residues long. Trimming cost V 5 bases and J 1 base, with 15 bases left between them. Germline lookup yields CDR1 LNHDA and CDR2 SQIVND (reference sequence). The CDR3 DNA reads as TGTGCCAGTAGTTCCAATCCACAGGGTTCCTACGAGCAGTACTTC. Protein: CASSSNPQGSYEQYF.

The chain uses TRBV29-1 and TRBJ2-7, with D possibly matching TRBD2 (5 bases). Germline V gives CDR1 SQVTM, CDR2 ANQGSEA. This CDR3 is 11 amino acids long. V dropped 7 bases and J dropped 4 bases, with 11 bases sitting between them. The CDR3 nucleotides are TGCAGCGCCGGGGATTCTTACGAGCAGTACTTC. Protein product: CSAGDSYEQYF.

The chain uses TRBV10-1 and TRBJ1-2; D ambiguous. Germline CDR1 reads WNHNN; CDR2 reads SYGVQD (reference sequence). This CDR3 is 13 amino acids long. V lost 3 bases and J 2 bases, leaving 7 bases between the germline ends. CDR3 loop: CASSEHENYGYTF. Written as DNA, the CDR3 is TGCGCCAGCAGTGAACACGAGAACTATGGCTACACCTTC.

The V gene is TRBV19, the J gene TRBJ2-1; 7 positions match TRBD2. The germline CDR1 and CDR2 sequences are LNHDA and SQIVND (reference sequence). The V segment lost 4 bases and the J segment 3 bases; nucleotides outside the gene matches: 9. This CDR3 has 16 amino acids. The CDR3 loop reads CASSRTSSGLYNEQFF. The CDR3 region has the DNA TGTGCCAGTAGTAGAACCTCTAGCGGACTCTACAATGAGCAGTTCTTC.

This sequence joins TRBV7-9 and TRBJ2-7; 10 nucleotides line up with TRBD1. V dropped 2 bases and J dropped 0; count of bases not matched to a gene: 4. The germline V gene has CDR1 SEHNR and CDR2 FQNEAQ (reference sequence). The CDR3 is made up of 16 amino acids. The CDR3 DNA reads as TGTGCCAGCAGCTTATACGGGACAGGGGTCTCCTACGAGCAGTACTTC. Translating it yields CASSLYGTGVSYEQYF.

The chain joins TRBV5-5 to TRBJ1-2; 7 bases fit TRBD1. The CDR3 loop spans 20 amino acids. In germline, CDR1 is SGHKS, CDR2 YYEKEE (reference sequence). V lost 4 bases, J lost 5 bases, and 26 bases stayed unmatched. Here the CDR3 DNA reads TGTGCCAGCAGCCCCGCGAGACTCGGACAGGACGCCTACTTCTCTTATGGCTACACCTTC. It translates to CASSPARLGQDAYFSYGYTF.

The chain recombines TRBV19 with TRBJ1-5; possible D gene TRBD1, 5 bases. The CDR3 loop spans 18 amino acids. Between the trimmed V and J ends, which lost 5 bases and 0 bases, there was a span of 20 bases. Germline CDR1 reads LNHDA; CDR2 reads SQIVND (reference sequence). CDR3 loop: CASSLTGTQIYSNQPQHF. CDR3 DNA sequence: TGTGCCAGTAGTCTTACCGGGACGCAAATCTATAGCAATCAGCCCCAGCATTTT.

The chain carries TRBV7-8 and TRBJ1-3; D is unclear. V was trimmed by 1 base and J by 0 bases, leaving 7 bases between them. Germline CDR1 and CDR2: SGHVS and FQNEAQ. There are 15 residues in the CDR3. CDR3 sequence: CASSLDPGSGNTIYF. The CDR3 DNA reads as TGTGCCAGCAGCTTAGATCCGGGCTCTGGAAACACCATATATTTT.

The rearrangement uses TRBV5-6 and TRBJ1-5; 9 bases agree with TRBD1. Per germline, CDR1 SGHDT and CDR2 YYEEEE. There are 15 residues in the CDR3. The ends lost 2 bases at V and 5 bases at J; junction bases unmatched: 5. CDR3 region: CASSLTGQGDQPQHF. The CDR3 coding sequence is TGTGCCAGCAGCTTAACGGGACAGGGAGATCAGCCCCAGCATTTT.

The CDR3 sequence is CASSLAQQGGTEAFF. The CDR3 DNA is TGTGCCAGCAGCTTAGCGCAACAGGGCGGCACTGAAGCTTTCTTT. This chain links TRBV7-2 with TRBJ1-1; D possibly corresponds to TRBD1 (6 bases). Trimming removed 0 bases at V and 4 bases at J, with 12 bases between. Germline assignment: CDR1 SGHTA and CDR2 FQGNSA. The CDR3 contains 15 residues.

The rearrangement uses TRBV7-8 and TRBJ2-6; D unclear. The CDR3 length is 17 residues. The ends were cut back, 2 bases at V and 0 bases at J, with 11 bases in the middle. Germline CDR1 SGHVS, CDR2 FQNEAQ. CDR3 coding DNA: TGTGCCAGCAGCTTAACCTTCAGGAGCTCTGGGGCCAACGTCCTGACTTTC. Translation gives CASSLTFRSSGANVLTF.

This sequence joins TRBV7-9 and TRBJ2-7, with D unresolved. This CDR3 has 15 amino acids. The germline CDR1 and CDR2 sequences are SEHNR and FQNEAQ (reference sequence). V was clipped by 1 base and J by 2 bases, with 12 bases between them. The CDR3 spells CASSLGQDGTYEQYF. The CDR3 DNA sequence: TGTGCCAGCAGCTTAGGCCAGGATGGGACCTACGAGCAGTACTTC.

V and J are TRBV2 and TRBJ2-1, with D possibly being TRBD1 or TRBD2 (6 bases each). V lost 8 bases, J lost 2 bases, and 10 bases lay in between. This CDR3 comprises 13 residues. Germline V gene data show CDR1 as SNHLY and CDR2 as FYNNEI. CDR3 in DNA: TGTGCCAGCGGGGGGCGAACCTACAATGAGCAGTTCTTC. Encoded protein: CASGGRTYNEQFF.

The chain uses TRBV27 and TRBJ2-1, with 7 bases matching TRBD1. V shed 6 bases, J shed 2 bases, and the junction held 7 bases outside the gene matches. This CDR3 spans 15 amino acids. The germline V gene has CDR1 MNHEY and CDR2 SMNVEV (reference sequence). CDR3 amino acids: CASSLQTGPYNEQFF. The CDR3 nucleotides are TGTGCCAGCAGCCTACAGACAGGGCCCTACAATGAGCAGTTCTTC.

The CDR3 DNA sequence: TGTGCCAGCAGTTTGCAGGGGCCTAGCTACGAGCAGTACTTC. This translates into CASSLQGPSYEQYF. V and J are TRBV28 and TRBJ2-7; perhaps TRBD1 as D (6 bases). CDR1 is MDHEN and CDR2 is SYDVKM in the germline V gene. V shed 3 bases and J shed 3 bases, with 12 bases lying between them. This CDR3 is 14 amino acids long.

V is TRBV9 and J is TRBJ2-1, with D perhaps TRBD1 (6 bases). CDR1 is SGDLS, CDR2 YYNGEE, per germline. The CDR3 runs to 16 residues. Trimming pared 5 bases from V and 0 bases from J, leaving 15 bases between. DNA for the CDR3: TGTGCCAGCAGTGTGGACAGTCGGAGCTCCTACAATGAGCAGTTCTTC. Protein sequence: CASSVDSRSSYNEQFF. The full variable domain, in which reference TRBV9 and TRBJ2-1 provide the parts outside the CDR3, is DSGVTQTPKHLITATGQRVTLRCSPRSGDLSVYWYQQSLDQGLQFLIQYYNGEERAKGNILERFSAQQFPDLHSELNLSSLELGDSALYFCASSVDSRSSYNEQFFGPGTRLTVL.

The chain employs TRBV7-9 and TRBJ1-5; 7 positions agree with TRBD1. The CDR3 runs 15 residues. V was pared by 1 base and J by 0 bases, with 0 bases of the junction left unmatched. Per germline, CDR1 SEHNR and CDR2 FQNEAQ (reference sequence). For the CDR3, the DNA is TGTGCCAGCAGCTTAGGGACAGGTAGCAATCAGCCCCAGCATTTT. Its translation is CASSLGTGSNQPQHF.

For the CDR3, the DNA is TGTGCCAGCAGGGGGGACAGGGGAAGCAATCAGCCCCAGCATTTT. This codes for CASRGDRGSNQPQHF. V is TRBV21-1 and J is TRBJ1-5; no DNA check was done on the table's D call, TRBD1. TRBV21-1 is a pseudogene locus. The CDR3 contains 15 residues.

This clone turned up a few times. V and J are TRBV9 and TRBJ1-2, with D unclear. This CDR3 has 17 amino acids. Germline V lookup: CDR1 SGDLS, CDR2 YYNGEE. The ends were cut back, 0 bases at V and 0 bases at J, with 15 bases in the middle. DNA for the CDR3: TGTGCCAGCAGCGTAGGTAGTGTCGCGGGCCCTAACTATGGCTACACCTTC. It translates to CASSVGSVAGPNYGYTF.

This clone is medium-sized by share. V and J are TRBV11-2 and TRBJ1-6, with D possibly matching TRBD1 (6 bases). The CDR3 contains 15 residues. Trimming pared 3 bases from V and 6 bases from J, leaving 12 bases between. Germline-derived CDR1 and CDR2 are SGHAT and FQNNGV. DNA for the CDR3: TGTGCCAGCAGCTTGATGCAGGGGAGTAATTCACCCCTCCACTTT. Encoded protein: CASSLMQGSNSPLHF.

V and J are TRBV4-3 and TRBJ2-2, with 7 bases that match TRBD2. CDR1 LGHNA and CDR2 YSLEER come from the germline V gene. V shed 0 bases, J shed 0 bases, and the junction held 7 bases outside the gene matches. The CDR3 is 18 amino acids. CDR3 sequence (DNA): TGCGCCAGCAGCCAAGAACCATTTGGGAGGGCGAACACCGGGGAGCTGTTTTTT. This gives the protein CASSQEPFGRANTGELFF.

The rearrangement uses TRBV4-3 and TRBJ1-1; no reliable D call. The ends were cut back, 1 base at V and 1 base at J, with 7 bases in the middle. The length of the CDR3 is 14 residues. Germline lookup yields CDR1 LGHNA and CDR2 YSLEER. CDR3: CASSQVQKNTEAFF. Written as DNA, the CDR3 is TGCGCCAGCAGCCAAGTACAGAAGAACACTGAAGCTTTCTTT.

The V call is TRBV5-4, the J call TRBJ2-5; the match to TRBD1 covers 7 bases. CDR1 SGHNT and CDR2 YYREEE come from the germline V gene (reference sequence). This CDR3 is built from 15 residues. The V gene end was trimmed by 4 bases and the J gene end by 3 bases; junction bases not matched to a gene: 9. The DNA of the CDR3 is TGTGCCAGCAGCCCGGGACAGTGGGACGAAGAGACCCAGTACTTC. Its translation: CASSPGQWDEETQYF.